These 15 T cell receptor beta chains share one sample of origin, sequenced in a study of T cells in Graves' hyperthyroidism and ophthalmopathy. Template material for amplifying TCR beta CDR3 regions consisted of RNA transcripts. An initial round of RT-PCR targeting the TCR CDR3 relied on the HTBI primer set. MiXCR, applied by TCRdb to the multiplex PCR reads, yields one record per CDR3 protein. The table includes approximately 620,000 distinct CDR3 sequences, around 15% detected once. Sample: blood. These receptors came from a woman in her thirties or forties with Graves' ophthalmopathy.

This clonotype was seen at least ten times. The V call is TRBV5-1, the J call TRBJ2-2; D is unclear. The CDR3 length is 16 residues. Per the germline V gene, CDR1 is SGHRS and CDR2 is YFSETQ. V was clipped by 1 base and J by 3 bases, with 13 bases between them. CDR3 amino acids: CASSLRAQGYTGELFF. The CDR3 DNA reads TGCGCCAGCAGCTTGAGGGCACAAGGTTACACCGGGGAGCTGTTTTTT.

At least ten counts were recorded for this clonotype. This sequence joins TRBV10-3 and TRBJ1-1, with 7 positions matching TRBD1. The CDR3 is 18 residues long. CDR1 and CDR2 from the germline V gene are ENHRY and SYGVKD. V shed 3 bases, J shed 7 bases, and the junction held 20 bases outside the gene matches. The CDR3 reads CAISDHAGTVNSILEAFF. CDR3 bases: TGTGCCATCAGTGACCACGCCGGGACAGTCAACTCCATCCTTGAAGCTTTCTTT.

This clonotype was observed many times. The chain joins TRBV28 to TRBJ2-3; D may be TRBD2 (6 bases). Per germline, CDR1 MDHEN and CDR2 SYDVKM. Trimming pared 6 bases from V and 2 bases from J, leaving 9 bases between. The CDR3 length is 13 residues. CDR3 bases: TGTGCCAGCAGCCCGGACTACACAGATACGCAGTATTTT. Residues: CASSPDYTDTQYF.

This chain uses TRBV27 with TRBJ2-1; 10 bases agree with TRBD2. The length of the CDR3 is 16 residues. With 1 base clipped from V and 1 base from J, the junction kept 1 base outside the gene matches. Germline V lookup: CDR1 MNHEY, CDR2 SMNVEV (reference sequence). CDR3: CASSLLTSGSYNEQFF. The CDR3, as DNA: TGTGCCAGCAGTTTATTGACTAGCGGGTCCTACAATGAGCAGTTCTTC.

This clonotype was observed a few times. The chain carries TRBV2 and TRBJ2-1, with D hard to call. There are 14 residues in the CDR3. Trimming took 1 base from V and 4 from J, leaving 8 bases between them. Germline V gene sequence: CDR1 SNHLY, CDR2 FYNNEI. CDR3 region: CASSEDTLYNEQFF. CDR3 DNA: TGTGCCAGCAGTGAAGACACCCTTTACAATGAGCAGTTCTTC.

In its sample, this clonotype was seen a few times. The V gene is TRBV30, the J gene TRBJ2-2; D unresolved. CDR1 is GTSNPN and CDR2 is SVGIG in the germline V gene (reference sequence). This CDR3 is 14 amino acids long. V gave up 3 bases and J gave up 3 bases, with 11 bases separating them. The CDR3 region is CAWSSKAHTGELFF. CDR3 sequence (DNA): TGTGCCTGGAGCTCTAAGGCCCACACCGGGGAGCTGTTTTTT. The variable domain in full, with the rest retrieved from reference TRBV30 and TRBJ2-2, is SQTIHQWPATLVQPVGSPLSLECTVEGTSNPNLYWYRQAAGRGLQLLFYSVGIGQISSEVPQNLSASRPQDRQFILSSKKLLLSDSGFYLCAWSSKAHTGELFFGEGSRLTVL.

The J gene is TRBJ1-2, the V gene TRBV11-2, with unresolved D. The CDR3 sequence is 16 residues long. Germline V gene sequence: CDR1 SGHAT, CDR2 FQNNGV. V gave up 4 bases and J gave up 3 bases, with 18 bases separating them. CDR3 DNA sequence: TGTGCCAGCAGCTCGCCCCGAAACTTCCTACACTATGGCTACACCTTC. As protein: CASSSPRNFLHYGYTF.

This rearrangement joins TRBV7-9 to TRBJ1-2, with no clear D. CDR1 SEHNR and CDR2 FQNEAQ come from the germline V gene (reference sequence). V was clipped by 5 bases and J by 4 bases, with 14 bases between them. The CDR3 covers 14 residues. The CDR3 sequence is CASSQRARSYGYTF. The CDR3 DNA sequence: TGTGCCAGCAGCCAGAGGGCGAGGAGCTATGGCTACACCTTC.

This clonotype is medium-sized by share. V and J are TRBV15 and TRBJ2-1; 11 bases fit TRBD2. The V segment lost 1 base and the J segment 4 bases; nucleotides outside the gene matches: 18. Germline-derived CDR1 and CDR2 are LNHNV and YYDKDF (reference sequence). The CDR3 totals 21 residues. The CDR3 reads CATSRVGQGSTSGMGYNEQFF. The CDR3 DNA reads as TGTGCCACCAGCAGAGTTGGACAGGGGTCGACTAGCGGGATGGGGTACAATGAGCAGTTCTTC.

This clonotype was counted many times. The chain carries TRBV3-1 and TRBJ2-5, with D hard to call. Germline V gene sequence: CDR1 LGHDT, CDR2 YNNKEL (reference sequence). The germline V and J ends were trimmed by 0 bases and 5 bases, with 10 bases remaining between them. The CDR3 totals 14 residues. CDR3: CASSQDQRKETQYF. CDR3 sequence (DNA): TGTGCCAGCAGCCAAGACCAAAGAAAGGAGACCCAGTACTTC.

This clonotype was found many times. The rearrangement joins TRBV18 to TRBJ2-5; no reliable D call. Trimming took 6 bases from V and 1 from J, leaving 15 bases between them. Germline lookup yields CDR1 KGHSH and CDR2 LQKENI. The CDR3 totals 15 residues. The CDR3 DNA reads TGTGCCAGCTCCCCTTTGGTAGCTCCCCAAGAGACCCAGTACTTC. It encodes CASSPLVAPQETQYF.

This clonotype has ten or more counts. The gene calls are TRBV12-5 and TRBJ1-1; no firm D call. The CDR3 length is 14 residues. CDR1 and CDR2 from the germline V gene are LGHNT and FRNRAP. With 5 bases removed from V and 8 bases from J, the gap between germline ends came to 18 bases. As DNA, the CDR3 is TGTGCTAGTGGTCCAGGCGGCGGGCGCGGGGAAGCTTTCTTT. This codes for CASGPGGGRGEAFF. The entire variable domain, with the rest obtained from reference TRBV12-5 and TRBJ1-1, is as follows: DARVTQTPRHKVTEMGQEVTMRCQPILGHNTVFWYRQTMMQGLELLAYFRNRAPLDDSGMPKDRFSAEMPDATLATLKIQPSEPRDSAVYFCASGPGGGRGEAFFGQGTRLTVV.

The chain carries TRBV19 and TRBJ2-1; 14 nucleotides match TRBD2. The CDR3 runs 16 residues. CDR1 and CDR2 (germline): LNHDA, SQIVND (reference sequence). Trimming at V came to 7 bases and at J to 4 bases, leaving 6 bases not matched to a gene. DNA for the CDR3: TGTGCCAGTACCCTGACTAGCGGGAGGGGTTACAATGAGCAGTTCTTC. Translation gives CASTLTSGRGYNEQFF.

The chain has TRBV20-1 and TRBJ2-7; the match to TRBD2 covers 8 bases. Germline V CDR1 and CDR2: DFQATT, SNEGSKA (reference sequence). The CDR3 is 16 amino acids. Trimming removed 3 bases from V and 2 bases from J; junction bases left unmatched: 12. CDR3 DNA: TGCAGTGCTAGTCGCGAGCGGGAGAGGGGGACCTACGAGCAGTACTTC. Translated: CSASRERERGTYEQYF.

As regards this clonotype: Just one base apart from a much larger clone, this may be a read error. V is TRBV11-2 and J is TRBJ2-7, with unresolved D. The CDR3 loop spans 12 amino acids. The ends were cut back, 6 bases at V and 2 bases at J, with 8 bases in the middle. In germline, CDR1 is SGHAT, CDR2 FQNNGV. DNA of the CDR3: TGTGCCAGCAGTGGGATCGCCTACGAGCAGTACTTC. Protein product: CASSGIAYEQYF.